The 22 T cell receptor beta chains in this list originate from one sample, sequenced in a study of T cell responses to AZD1222 COVID-19 vaccine. Only in-frame clones appear in the TCRdb table, and some are missing; sequencing was by immunoSEQ multiplex PCR. Of over 150,000 clones listed, about 91% are singletons. The sequences come from peripheral blood, collected 28 days after the second AZD1222 dose. The receptors derive from an adult who received the AZD1222 COVID-19 vaccine.

This chain joins TRBV29-1 and TRBJ1-1; tentative D call: TRBD1 (5 bases). The CDR3 is 12 residues long. V lost 8 bases, J lost 1 base, and 11 bases lay in between. CDR1 is SQVTM and CDR2 is ANQGSEA in the germline V gene. CDR3 DNA sequence: TGCAGCCACCACCAGGGGAACACTGAAGCTTTCTTT. Protein sequence: CSHHQGNTEAFF.

The chain links TRBV28 to TRBJ2-1; either TRBD1 or TRBD2 may supply D (5 bases each). CDR3 size: 14 residues. Germline values: CDR1 MDHEN, CDR2 SYDVKM. V gave up 4 bases and J gave up 3 bases, with 10 bases separating them. CDR3 in DNA: TGTGCCAGCAGTTCAGGGACCCTCTACAATGAGCAGTTCTTC. Translating gives CASSSGTLYNEQFF.

The chain uses TRBV28 and TRBJ1-3, with a weak D call TRBD1 (6 bases). Germline lookup yields CDR1 MDHEN and CDR2 SYDVKM. This CDR3 has 14 amino acids. CDR3 coding DNA: TGTGCTCACGGGGCAGGGGCGGATGGAAACACCATATATTTT. Encoded protein: CAHGAGADGNTIYF.

V gene TRBV5-1 combines with J gene TRBJ2-3; tentatively, D is TRBD1 (7 bases). V was cut by 4 bases and J by 2 bases, with 11 bases left in between. The germline CDR1 and CDR2 sequences are SGHRS and YFSETQ. The CDR3 is 14 amino acids. CDR3 in amino acids: CASSGGTATDTQYF. CDR3 nucleotides: TGCGCCAGCAGCGGGGGGACAGCCACAGATACGCAGTATTTT.

The sample holds one count of this clone. This rearrangement joins TRBV30 to TRBJ1-6; D not resolved. Per the germline V gene, CDR1 is GTSNPN and CDR2 is SVGIG (reference sequence). Trimming removed 3 bases at V and 13 bases at J, with 19 bases between. This CDR3 is 14 amino acids long. CDR3 nucleotides: TGTGCCTGGAGAGAGGGAACTACGGCACAGCCCCTCCACTTT. It is translated as CAWREGTTAQPLHF.

The rearrangement uses TRBV19 and TRBJ1-5, with 9 positions matching TRBD1. Per the germline V gene, CDR1 is LNHDA and CDR2 is SQIVND (reference sequence). V gave up 6 bases and J gave up 6 bases; unmatched junction bases: 9. The CDR3 runs 15 residues. The CDR3 sequence is CASRPRDREGQPQHF. As DNA, the CDR3 is TGTGCCAGTAGACCTAGGGACAGGGAAGGTCAGCCCCAGCATTTT.

A single count supports this clone. The rearrangement uses TRBV7-9 and TRBJ2-3; TRBD2 matches 7 bases. J lost 2 bases, V lost 1 base, and 9 bases had no gene match. Germline CDR1 SEHNR, CDR2 FQNEAQ (reference sequence). The CDR3 sequence is 17 residues long. The CDR3 loop reads CASSLVWGGPLTDTQYF. The CDR3 nucleotides read TGTGCCAGCAGCTTAGTATGGGGAGGGCCACTCACAGATACGCAGTATTTT. The entire variable domain, with the rest obtained from reference TRBV7-9 and TRBJ2-3, is as follows: DTGVSQNPRHKITKRGQNVTFRCDPISEHNRLYWYRQTLGQGPEFLTYFQNEAQLEKSRLLSDRFSAERPKGSFSTLEIQRTEQGDSAMYLCASSLVWGGPLTDTQYFGPGTRLTVL.

The chain links TRBV4-1 to TRBJ2-1, with 14 bases fitting TRBD2. V lost 5 bases, J lost 3 bases, and 3 bases stayed unmatched. The V gene's germline CDR1 is MGHRA and CDR2 YSYEKL. The length of the CDR3 is 16 residues. The CDR3 is CASSTTSGGGYNEQFF. The DNA for the CDR3 is TGCGCCAGCAGCACGACTAGCGGGGGGGGCTACAATGAGCAGTTCTTC.

The chain employs TRBV28 and TRBJ1-5; tentative D call: TRBD1 (6 bases). CDR1 is MDHEN, CDR2 SYDVKM, per germline. V was clipped by 2 bases and J by 3 bases, with 14 bases between them. This CDR3 is built from 16 residues. The DNA for the CDR3 is TGTGCCAGCAGTTTACACCACGGACAGCCCAATCAGCCCCAGCATTTT. It is translated as CASSLHHGQPNQPQHF.

The chain couples TRBV11-2 to TRBJ2-1; D unclear. The germline V gene has CDR1 SGHAT and CDR2 FQNNGV. Between the trimmed V and J ends, which lost 5 bases and 12 bases, there was a span of 14 bases. This CDR3 has 12 amino acids. The CDR3 reads CASSPGVARQFF. CDR3 bases: TGTGCCAGCAGCCCCGGCGTGGCTCGGCAGTTCTTC. Based on the CDR3 plus reference TRBV11-2 and TRBJ2-1, the full variable domain is EAGVAQSPRYKIIEKRQSVAFWCNPISGHATLYWYQQILGQGPKLLIQFQNNGVVDDSQLPKDRFSAERLKGVDSTLKIQPAKLEDSAVYLCASSPGVARQFFGPGTRLTVL.

The chain is built from TRBV11-3 and TRBJ2-5, with TRBD2 identical over 8 bases. V was clipped by 5 bases and J by 5 bases; unmatched bases: 4. The CDR3 runs 13 residues. Germline loops: CDR1 SGHNT, CDR2 YENEEA. The CDR3 loop reads CASSRREGETQYF. The CDR3 nucleotides read TGTGCCAGCAGCCGTCGGGAGGGGGAGACCCAGTACTTC. The entire variable domain, with the rest obtained from reference TRBV11-3 and TRBJ2-5, is as follows: EAGVVQSPRYKIIEKKQPVAFWCNPISGHNTLYWYLQNLGQGPELLIRYENEEAVDDSQLPKDRFSAERLKGVDSTLKIQPAELGDSAVYLCASSRREGETQYFGPGTRLLVL.

V gene TRBV6-5 combines with J gene TRBJ2-5, with TRBD1 identical over 7 bases. V trimming: 4 bases; J trimming: 5 bases; junction bases outside the gene matches: 4. Germline V gives CDR1 MNHEY, CDR2 SVGAGI. The length of the CDR3 is 13 residues. The CDR3 region has the DNA TGTGCCAGCAGTTTGGACAGGAGGGAGACCCAGTACTTC. The encoded protein is CASSLDRRETQYF.

For the CDR3, the DNA is TGTGCCAGTAGACCCCCGCCGGCCACATCTTTGGGGACTGAAGCTTTCTTT. Translation gives CASRPPPATSLGTEAFF. The rearrangement uses TRBV19 and TRBJ1-1; D remains ambiguous. The CDR3 runs to 17 residues. CDR1 is LNHDA and CDR2 is SQIVND in the germline V gene (reference sequence). V was clipped by 6 bases and J by 5 bases, with 25 bases between them. The whole variable domain, filled in from reference TRBV19 and TRBJ1-1, reads DGGITQSPKYLFRKEGQNVTLSCEQNLNHDAMYWYRQDPGQGLRLIYYSQIVNDFQKGDIAEGYSVSREKKESFPLTVTSAQKNPTAFYLCASRPPPATSLGTEAFFGQGTRLTVV.

The chain carries TRBV6-5 and TRBJ1-2, with D possibly being TRBD1 (5 bases). Trimming removed 6 bases at V and 2 bases at J, with 13 bases between. Looked up from germline, CDR1 is MNHEY and CDR2 is SVGAGI. The CDR3 length is 14 residues. Here the CDR3 DNA reads TGTGCCAGCAGCAGGCCGGGGGAGAACTATGGCTACACCTTC. It specifies CASSRPGENYGYTF.

This clone was seen a handful of times. The chain uses TRBV19 and TRBJ2-7; 7 bases agree with TRBD1. The CDR3 consists of 14 residues. The germline V gene encodes CDR1 LNHDA and CDR2 SQIVND (reference sequence). The V segment lost 5 bases and the J segment 3 bases; nucleotides outside the gene matches: 7. CDR3: CASSSQGTLYEQYF. CDR3 DNA: TGTGCCAGTAGTTCACAGGGGACCCTCTACGAGCAGTACTTC.

The chain's CDR3 is CASSHQFEDTQYF. For the CDR3, the DNA is TGTGCCAGCAGCCACCAATTTGAAGATACGCAGTATTTT. The rearrangement joins TRBV27 to TRBJ2-3; D remains ambiguous. Germline V gene lookup returns CDR1 MNHEY and CDR2 SMNVEV (reference sequence). Between the trimmed V and J ends, which lost 6 bases and 5 bases, there was a span of 12 bases. The CDR3 runs 13 residues.

The chain joins TRBV19 to TRBJ1-3, with no clear D. The length of the CDR3 is 14 residues. Trimming removed 3 bases at V and 3 bases at J, with 9 bases between. Germline loops: CDR1 LNHDA, CDR2 SQIVND (reference sequence). Here the CDR3 DNA reads TGTGCCAGTAGTATCCAAGTTCTTGGAAACACCATATATTTT. It is translated as CASSIQVLGNTIYF.

This clone showed up just a few times. The chain is built from TRBV9 and TRBJ2-1; TRBD1 agrees at 8 bases. The V and J ends lost 0 bases and 9 bases, in that order; junction bases with no gene match: 8. CDR1 and CDR2 from the germline V gene are SGDLS and YYNGEE. The CDR3 runs 15 residues. Written as DNA, the CDR3 is TGTGCCAGCAGCGTAGGAACAGGGGGAACCTTTGAGCAGTTCTTC. Its protein product is CASSVGTGGTFEQFF.

The chain combines TRBV3-1 (or the pseudogene TRBV3-2) with TRBJ2-7, with 7 nucleotides matching TRBD1. V trimming: 1 base; J trimming: 11 bases; junction bases outside the gene matches: 5. CDR3 length equals 12 residues. Looked up from germline, CDR1 is LGHDT and CDR2 is YNNKEL (reference sequence). CDR3 amino acids: CASSQGGTAKYF. Here the CDR3 DNA reads TGTGCCAGCAGCCAAGGGGGGACAGCAAAGTACTTC.

The rearrangement joins TRBV20-1 to TRBJ2-3, with TRBD2 matching over 9 bases. The trim removed 3 bases at V and 0 bases at J, leaving 4 bases unmatched. CDR1 is DFQATT and CDR2 is SNEGSKA in the germline V gene (reference sequence). The CDR3 is 15 amino acids. CDR3 sequence (DNA): TGCAGTGCTAGTGGCGGGGGGGCCAGCACAGATACGCAGTATTTT. Amino acids: CSASGGGASTDTQYF.

This clone was recorded only once. The rearrangement joins TRBV13 to TRBJ2-3; the D gene could be TRBD1 or TRBD2 (6 bases each). CDR3 length: 13 amino acids. Trimming removed 5 bases from V and 4 bases from J, with 10 bases in between. Germline V gene sequence: CDR1 PRHDT, CDR2 FYEKMQ (reference sequence). CDR3 nucleotides: TGTGCCAGCAGCCTTCGGGGGCCAGATACGCAGTATTTT. Translated: CASSLRGPDTQYF.

The chain uses TRBV7-9 and TRBJ2-5; maybe TRBD1 (6 bases). V was trimmed by 7 bases and J by 4 bases, leaving 19 bases between them. The length of the CDR3 is 15 residues. Per the germline V gene, CDR1 is SEHNR and CDR2 is FQNEAQ (reference sequence). The CDR3 sequence is CASTGTQGQGETQYF. CDR3 coding DNA: TGTGCCAGCACCGGGACACAGGGTCAGGGAGAGACCCAGTACTTC.